This T cell receptor (beta chain) is from a study of OX40 agonist ivuxolimab in advanced cancers. Study-wide context: Ivuxolimab was an agonistic, fully human IgG2 monoclonal antibody directed against OX40 (CD134), a costimulatory receptor. Intravenous ivuxolimab was administered to patients every 2 weeks at six dose levels: 0.01, 0.1, 0.3, 1.5, 3 and 10 mg/kg. Among the 50 to 55 dose-escalation patients, 19 had hepatocellular carcinoma, 15 or so melanoma, 9 renal cell carcinoma and 9 head and neck cancer. In the dose-escalation cohort, approximately 83% of patients were male, and the mean age was roughly 56 years with a range of roughly 23 to 79. Patients were allowed to have had prior anti-PD-1, anti-PD-L1 or anti-CTLA-4 therapy, and 40% of the dose-escalation patients had been treated with checkpoint inhibitors. Partial responses occurred in three dose-escalation patients, of whom one had hepatocellular carcinoma and two had cutaneous melanoma. The purpose of peripheral TCRbeta sequencing was to test whether ivuxolimab changed TCR sequence diversity and led to clonal T-cell expansion. The paper describes the monotherapy dose-escalation part (N of about 54 patients) of the phase I trial of ivuxolimab. What the authors observed across the whole study: Antigen specificity was not determined for the clonally expanded peripheral T cells. Partial responders in the 0.1-3.0 mg/kg groups had among the lowest normalized peripheral clonal expansion, especially among CD8+ T cells. At doses of 0.1 to 3.0 mg/kg, clonal expansion of both CD4+ and CD8+ T cells in blood was seen between baseline and week 6. Low levels of normalized T-cell clonal expansion were also seen in some patients who did not respond. On average, CD8+ T cells showed more expanded clones than CD4+ T cells after ivuxolimab.

Genomic DNA was isolated from the sorted cells so that the TCRbeta CDR3 region could be sequenced. The immunoSEQ Assay was used to sequence the TCRbeta CDR3 regions. The immuneACCESS repertoire file appears here via TCRdb, limited to in-frame rearrangements. These files lack a portion of the clones; in checked studies, under half of the deficit traces to unresolved V genes, and the cause of the others is not known. The sample contains 20,000 to 25,000 clones, nearly 85% of them found a single time. The ten largest clonotypes hold about 18% of the sample. The trial excluded patients who had a history of autoimmune disease or were on systemic immunosuppression. Peripheral blood for TCR sequencing was collected from all dose cohorts at baseline, on cycle 4 day 1, and on cycle 7 day 1. The samples were drawn from a first-in-human, open-label, multicenter phase I dose-escalation trial of ivuxolimab. Adults with locally advanced or metastatic head and neck squamous cell, hepatocellular, melanoma or renal cell carcinoma were enrolled in the trial. Before TCR sequencing, CD4+ T cells and CD8+ T cells from peripheral blood were sorted into separate populations.

This clone was detected only once. No cognate antigen has been identified for it. One base away there is no much larger clone; base qualities are not given. This TCR came from an adult with an advanced solid tumor such as melanoma, head and neck, liver or kidney cancer. This material consisted of CD4+ or CD8+ T cells sorted from blood, taken in a trial of the OX40 agonist ivuxolimab.

The CDR3 amino acid sequence is: CASSGRRFWDEQFF. At the DNA level, the sequence is TGTGCCAGCAGTGGGAGGAGGTTTTGGGATGAGCAGTTCTTC. In this chain, TRBV6-1 is recombined with TRBJ2-1, with TRBD2 perhaps the D gene, on 5 matching bases. The CDR3 numbers 14 residues from cysteine through phenylalanine. CDR3 DNA only is kept here, 42 bases in frame from base 1. Taken from the germline V gene, the CDR1 and CDR2 loops are MNHNS and SASEGT. Trimming at the junction amounts to 4 bases on V and 8 bases on J, and the germline ends lie 15 bases apart.